This record covers a single T cell receptor (beta chain). Its antigen remains undetermined. No much larger clone exists at a distance of one base, and base qualities are not known. Sequencing of the TRB variable region was done with the immunoSEQ hsTCRB v3.0 assay at survey level resolution. The targeted TRB sequencing depth was about 40,000-55,000 T-cell genomes per sample. TRB libraries were pooled and sequenced on an Illumina MiSeq using a v3 150-cycle kit. The authors processed their data as follows. Repertoire analysis was run in R within a reproducible Nextflow workflow that covered QC, data transformation and analysis. LymphoSeq2, an R package for exploring AIRR-Seq data, was used to implement the custom analyses. Several samples yielding fewer than 5000 total TRB sequences were excluded, leaving around 190 analyzed HIV repertoires. Of the 180 to 200 retained HIV repertoires, approximately 57 were collected before and roughly 130 after ART initiation. Repertoires were downsampled to 5000 TRB nucleotide sequences, and summary statistics were averaged over 100 downsampling iterations. The analysis kept only TRB sequences whose CDR3 regions were at least seven amino acids long. A Shannon entropy-derived clonality score and the Gini coefficient were used to measure diversity. Repertoire networks linked the top 5000 CDR3 amino acid sequences whenever two sequences differed by an edit distance of one. For TRB CDR3 amino acid sequences, GLIPH2 was used to predict antigen specificity groups and MHC restriction. CDR3 amino acid sequences were matched against VDJdb and McPAS-TCR to flag known CMV, EBV, HIV or tissue antigen associations. Pre-ART, post-ART and control groups were compared with Wilcoxon signed-rank tests and Holm-Bonferroni correction. Imported from immuneACCESS, the table was reduced by TCRdb to in-frame sequences with V and J called. These copies leave out some clones; in studies compared against another copy, an unresolved V gene accounts for under half, and the cause of the remainder is not known. From that table come the V and J calls and clone size; the DNA was used to work out D and trimming. Here the sample has 23,000 or so clones; 80% to 85% occur a single time. The top ten clonotypes cover about 15% of the sample.

This entry comes from a study of long-term antiretroviral therapy in people with HIV (dated by TCRdb to 2021 to 2024). Study-level background: The earliest samples were collected about a decade before the 2015 WHO recommendation for immediate ART, when ART was typically delayed until CD4 counts fell. A retrospective serial study tested whether changes in peripheral blood TRB repertoire composition and diversity were associated with ART initiation and durable HIV suppression. A total of 192 cryopreserved PBMC samples were contributed to the cohort by 30 adults with confirmed HIV infection, with samples collected serially over a mean of roughly six years (range 1-12). Among the 30 or so participants with HIV, over nine were female. No cross-contamination during QIAcube processing was shown when test extractions of a monoclonal T-cell line were performed alongside approximately 32 polyclonal samples.

General conclusions and limits of the study: The samples span the years 2004 to 2017, and the ART regimens used may be less effective than current regimens. Since PBMC availability was limited, sequencing covered only the TCR beta chain, with no alpha chain pairing. Inferences about post-ART repertoire changes were limited because no data were available on ART adherence, viral resistance or therapy changes. ART initiation was associated with a significant increase in TRB diversity, but diversity stayed significantly below transplant donor controls even after long-term ART. Compared with controls, HIV repertoires had narrower CDR3 length ranges, and the network structure pointed to an antigen-experienced repertoire that shifted only slightly toward naive after ART. The repertoire was dominated across all time points by expanded TRB clones identified before ART initiation, although this dominance was seen to fluctuate and to decrease in many PLHIV after ART. Unsorted PBMC were profiled instead of sorted CD4+ and CD8+ T cells because pre-ART samples had limited cell numbers.

Participants were included only if at least one PBMC sample before ART initiation and at least two post-ART samples were available. All participants with HIV were treated in the United States of America. Before DNA extraction, cryopreserved samples of roughly 0.95-10 million PBMC were thawed and washed. At the time of the earliest PBMC sample, participants with HIV were aged between about 23 and 54 years. PBMC samples were contributed by each participant from 1-4 timepoints before ART initiation and 2-8 timepoints after ART initiation, with a median of 7 samples. For every participant, serial HIV viral load, CD4+ T-cell count, ART history and demographic data were obtained. Genomic DNA was extracted from unsorted PBMC with a Qiagen kit on a QIAcube, processed in batches of 12 samples. This specimen consisted of unsorted PBMCs, obtained approximately 4.1 years after starting antiretroviral therapy. This clonotype was sampled from a man younger than 40 with HIV.

Here is the DNA: TGTGCCAGCAGCTCGGAAGGGGACACTGAAGCTTTCTTT. This yields the protein CASSSEGDTEAFF. The rearranged chain carries TRBV5-4 and TRBJ1-1, with a weak D call of TRBD1 (5 bases match). Sequences SGHNT (CDR1) and YYREEE (CDR2) are obtained from the germline V gene (reference sequence). Trimming takes 3 bases from V and 3 bases from J, and the germline ends sit 9 bases apart. The CDR3 sequence holds 13 residues, the cysteine and phenylalanine included. Only CDR3 DNA is held: 39 bases, read in frame from base 1.